This T cell receptor beta chain is from a study of shared clonotypes between healthy human individuals. Measured with immunoSEQ multiplex PCR; TCRdb has only the in-frame clones, and not every one. This table holds around 1.1 million clones, roughly 74% found once. Recent vaccinations or acute infections were absent in the healthy HIV-negative adult donors. After removal of 4 bases from V and 11 bases from J, the junction contained 10 bases not matched to a gene. CDR3 size: 14 residues. The germline V gene encodes CDR1 SGHRS and CDR2 YFSETQ. The clonotype was recovered from a man between 18 and 35 years old in good health. Some clones in this sample may be carry-over from other donors' samples. The gene calls are TRBV5-1 and TRBJ1-4; 8 bases map to TRBD1. Sequenced input: memory CD4+ T cells from PBMCs. Indicated subset: CD45RA-negative fraction. The DNA of the CDR3 is TGCGCCAGCAGCCCGGACAGGGAGGGTGAGAAACTGTTTTTT. Translated: CASSPDREGEKLFF.